This TCR beta chain was documented in a study of blood T cell repertoires in COVID-19. Profiling relied on immunoSEQ multiplex PCR, and the TCRdb table lists in-frame clones only, not all of them. The sample lists a few hundred thousand clones; 87% were seen once. Trimming shortened V by 0 bases and J by 5 bases, and 14 bases separated the two germline ends. Germline assignment: CDR1 SGHRS and CDR2 YFSETQ. The CDR3 runs to 15 residues. The TCR originated in a man in his sixties who had recovered from COVID-19. The rearrangement uses TRBV5-1 and TRBJ1-2; D remains ambiguous. The source material was peripheral blood. Written as DNA, the CDR3 is TGCGCCAGCAGCTTGGAAGGCGGGTTAGAGTATGGCTACACCTTC. Translating it yields CASSLEGGLEYGYTF.